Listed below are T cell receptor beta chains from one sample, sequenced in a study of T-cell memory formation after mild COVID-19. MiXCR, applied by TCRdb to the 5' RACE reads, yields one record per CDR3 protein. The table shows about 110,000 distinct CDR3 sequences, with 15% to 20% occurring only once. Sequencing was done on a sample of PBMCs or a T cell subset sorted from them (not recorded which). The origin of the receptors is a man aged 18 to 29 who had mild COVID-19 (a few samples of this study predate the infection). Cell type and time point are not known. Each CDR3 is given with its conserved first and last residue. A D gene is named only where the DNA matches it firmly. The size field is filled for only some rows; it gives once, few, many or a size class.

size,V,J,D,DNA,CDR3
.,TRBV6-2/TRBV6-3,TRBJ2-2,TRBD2,TGTGCCAGCAGTTCAGCGGGGGGCACTACCGGGGAGCTGTTTTTT,CASSSAGGTTGELFF
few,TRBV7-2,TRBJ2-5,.,TGTGCCAGCTCCCCGGCTCGGTCTTCCGAGACCCAGTACTTC,CASSPARSSETQYF
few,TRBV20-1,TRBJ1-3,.,TGCAGTGCTAGAGGACCGCCAAACACCATATATTTT,CSARGPPNTIYF
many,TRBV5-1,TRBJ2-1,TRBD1,TGCGCCAGCAGCTTGCCAGGGGGCCATGAGCAGTTCTTC,CASSLPGGHEQFF
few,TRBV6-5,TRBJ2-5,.,TGTGCCAGCAGTTATCGCGGTGAAGAGACCCAGTACTTC,CASSYRGEETQYF
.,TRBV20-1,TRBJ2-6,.,TGCAGTGCTAGCTCCCTGGGGGCTGGGGCCAACGTCCTGACTTTC,CSASSLGAGANVLTF
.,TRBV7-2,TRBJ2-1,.,TGTGCCAGCAGGAGGGGCGGCTCCTACAATGAGCAGTTCTTC,CASRRGGSYNEQFF
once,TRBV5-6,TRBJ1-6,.,TGTGCCAGCAGCTTGATTGCCCAAAGAGATTCACCCCTCCACTTT,CASSLIAQRDSPLHF
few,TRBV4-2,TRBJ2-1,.,TGTGCCAGCACAGGCCCGTGGGGTGAGCAGTTCTTC,CASTGPWGEQFF
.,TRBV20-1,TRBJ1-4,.,TGCAGTGCAAACAGGGCCGATTCAGAAAAACTGTTTTTT,CSANRADSEKLFF
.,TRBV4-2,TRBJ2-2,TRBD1,TGTGCCAGCAGCCTCGGGACAGTGAACACCGGGGAGCTGTTTTTT,CASSLGTVNTGELFF
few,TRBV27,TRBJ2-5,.,TGTGCCAGCAGTTTATGGGGACGGAGGGCTGAGACCCAGTACTTC,CASSLWGRRAETQYF
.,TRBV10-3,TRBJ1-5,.,TGTGCCATCAGCCTAGGGATGGGCAATCAGCCCCAGCATTTT,CAISLGMGNQPQHF
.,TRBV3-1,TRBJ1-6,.,TGTGCCAGCAGCCAAGATTCGGGCAGGGAGGGCTCACCCCTCCACTTT,CASSQDSGREGSPLHF
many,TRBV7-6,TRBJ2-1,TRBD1,TGTGCCAGCAGCACCCGACAGGGACCCTACAATGAGCAGTTCTTC,CASSTRQGPYNEQFF
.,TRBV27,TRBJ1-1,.,TGTGCCAGTGCAAAGGGGCTCTTCACTGAAGCTTTCTTT,CASAKGLFTEAFF
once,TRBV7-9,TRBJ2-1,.,TGTGCCAGCAGCTTTTGGGCTGTTGACAATGAGCAGTTCTTC,CASSFWAVDNEQFF
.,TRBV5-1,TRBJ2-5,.,TGCGCCAGCAGCTTTCCAGAGGGGCGGGCCCAGTACTTC,CASSFPEGRAQYF
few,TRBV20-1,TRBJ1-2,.,TGCAGTGCCCCGGACAGAAGCAACTATGGCTACACCTTC,CSAPDRSNYGYTF
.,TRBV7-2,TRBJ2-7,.,TGTGCCAGCAGCAAGGGGGCGGGGTCCTACGAGCAGTACTTC,CASSKGAGSYEQYF
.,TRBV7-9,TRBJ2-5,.,TGTGCCAGCAGCTTAGTCCTACTGGTTGGAGTAGAGACCCAGTACTTC,CASSLVLLVGVETQYF
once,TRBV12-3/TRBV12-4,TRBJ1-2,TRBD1,TGTGCCAGCAGCCCCGGACAGGATCGCTATGGCTACACCTTC,CASSPGQDRYGYTF
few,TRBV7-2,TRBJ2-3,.,TGTGCCAGCAGCTTAGATAGCCCCGGTGCCACAGATACGCAGTATTTT,CASSLDSPGATDTQYF
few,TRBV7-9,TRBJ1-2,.,TGTGCCAGCAGCTTAGAGGCCACCCGGGGCTATGGCTACACCTTC,CASSLEATRGYGYTF
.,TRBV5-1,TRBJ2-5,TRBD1,TGCGCCAGCAGCGACAGGGTCCAAGAGACCCAGTACTTC,CASSDRVQETQYF
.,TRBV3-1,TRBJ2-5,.,TGTGCCAGCAGCACACCCCGGGCGTCGGCAGAGACCCAGTACTTC,CASSTPRASAETQYF
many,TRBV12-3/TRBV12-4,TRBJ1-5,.,TGTGCCAGCAGTTTGATGGGGAATCAGCCCCAGCATTTT,CASSLMGNQPQHF
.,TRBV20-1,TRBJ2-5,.,TGCAGTGCTAGAGATCCGGGGGCCTCGGAGACCCAGTACTTC,CSARDPGASETQYF
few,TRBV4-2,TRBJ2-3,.,TGTGCCAGCAGCCAAGACGAAGCTGCTAGCACAGATACGCAGTATTTT,CASSQDEAASTDTQYF
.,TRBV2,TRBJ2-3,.,TGTGCCAGCAGTGGACTAATTACAGATACGCAGTATTTT,CASSGLITDTQYF
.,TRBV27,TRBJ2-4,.,TGTGCCAGCAGTTTCACCAAGACAGGCGGAAAGTACTTC,CASSFTKTGGKYF
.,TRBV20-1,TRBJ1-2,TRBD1,TGCAGTGCTAGGCACAAAGGACAGGGGGCTCTTGGCTACACCTTC,CSARHKGQGALGYTF
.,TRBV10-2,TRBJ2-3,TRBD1,TGCGCCAGCAACGGACAGGGGCCAGATACGCAGTATTTT,CASNGQGPDTQYF
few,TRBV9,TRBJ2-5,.,TGTGCCAGCAGCGTAATGGGAAGCCAAGAGACCCAGTACTTC,CASSVMGSQETQYF
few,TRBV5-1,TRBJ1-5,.,TGCGCCAGCAGCTCGTACGGAGATCAGCCCCAGCATTTT,CASSSYGDQPQHF
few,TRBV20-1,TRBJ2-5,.,TGCAGTGCTAGATCGGATTGGGCGGGGACCCAGTACTTC,CSARSDWAGTQYF
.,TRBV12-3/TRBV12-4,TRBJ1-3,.,TGTGCCAGCAGTTTAGTAGCGAACACCATATATTTT,CASSLVANTIYF
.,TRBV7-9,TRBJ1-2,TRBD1,TGTGCCAGCAGTTCCTCTCTCGGGACAGGCTATGGCTACACCTTC,CASSSSLGTGYGYTF
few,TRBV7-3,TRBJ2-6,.,TGTGCCAGCAGCCCAGTTGGCGTCCTAGGCTCTGGGGCCAACGTCCTGACTTTC,CASSPVGVLGSGANVLTF
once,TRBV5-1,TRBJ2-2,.,TGCGCCAGCAGCTTGGAGGTTTCTACCGGGGAGCTGTTTTTT,CASSLEVSTGELFF
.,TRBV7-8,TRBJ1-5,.,TGTGCCAGCAGCTTACACGGTAGCAATCAGCCCCAGCATTTT,CASSLHGSNQPQHF
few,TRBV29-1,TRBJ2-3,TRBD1,TGCAGTTCATCCGGGACAGGGGGCACAGATACGCAGTATTTT,CSSSGTGGTDTQYF
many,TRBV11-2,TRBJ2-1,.,TGTGCCAGCAGACCTCCTGCGGGGCTGGGGCGCTCCTACAATGAGCAGTTCTTC,CASRPPAGLGRSYNEQFF
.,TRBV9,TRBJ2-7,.,TGTGCCAGCAGCGTAGACCAGGGCTCCTACGAGCAGTACTTC,CASSVDQGSYEQYF
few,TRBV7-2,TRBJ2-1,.,TGTGCCAGCAGCCATCTTAATGTCTGGCAAACACCAAACGGGGTCAATGAGCAGTTCTTC,CASSHLNVWQTPNGVNEQFF
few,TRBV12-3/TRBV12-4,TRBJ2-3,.,TGTGCCAGCAGTCCAGGGAGGGGGTGGACGCAGTATTTT,CASSPGRGWTQYF